What follows is one T cell receptor beta chain and its context. The CDR3 length is 17 residues. V gave up 1 base and J gave up 5 bases; unmatched junction bases: 7. Germline-derived CDR1 and CDR2 are LGHNA and YSLEER. Primers used in a second PCR of roughly 7 to 11 cycles were a sample-barcoded 5' primer and a J-beta primer mix. MiXCR, run by TCRdb on the 5' RACE reads, gives a single entry per CDR3 protein. This repertoire shows hundreds of thousands of distinct CDR3 sequences, 50% to 60% found once; its top ten account for around 50%. The sample comes from a study of blood T cells in healthy people across ages.

J is TRBJ2-3 and V is TRBV4-3; 12 bases are shared with TRBD2. Material: blood. The origin of this receptor is a man aged 55 to 70 in good health. CDR3 region: CASSQGPGLAGIDTQYF. CDR3 bases: TGCGCCAGCAGCCAAGGCCCCGGACTAGCGGGAATAGATACGCAGTATTTT.